This TCR beta chain is drawn from a study of shared clonotypes between healthy human individuals. Study-level information: The donors, two women and three men, were aged 18 to 49. The plates for each donor numbered three CD4 naive, three CD4 memory, two CD8 naive and one CD8 memory.

CDR1 is SGHAT, CDR2 FQNNGV, per germline. The J segment lost 2 bases and the V segment lost 1 base, leaving 7 bases of the junction unmatched. This CDR3 has 18 amino acids. General observations from the study: Limited genetic and exposure-history diversity came from having few donors.

Naive CD8 cells were CD45RO-negative, positively selected for CCR7, excluding terminally differentiated effector memory CD45RA+ cells. In the case of this clone: Its antigen is unknown.

Method: immunoSEQ multiplex PCR; TCRdb's copy keeps in-frame clones and lacks some. The data show around 2,000,000 clones, less than 95% seen once. This chain joins TRBV11-2 and TRBJ2-5, with 13 bases aligning to TRBD2. The receptor comes from a man younger than 30 in good health. The sequenced material came from naive CD8+ T cells sorted from blood. As DNA, the CDR3 is TGTGCCAGCAGCTTAGGGACTAGCGGGGGTGCTGTACAAGAGACCCAGTACTTC. It specifies CASSLGTSGGAVQETQYF.